Following are 20 T cell receptor beta chains from one sample sequenced in a study of T cell repertoires in cytomegalovirus infection. MiXCR was run by TCRdb on the reads, yielding one entry per CDR3 protein. The sample holds about 190,000 distinct CDR3 sequences, 28% seen once. The sequencing input was PBMCs. These receptor sequences come from a human donor in good health (CMV status not recorded). Some clones in this sample may be carry-over from other donors' samples.

Here the CDR3 DNA reads TGTGCCAGCAGTATATTACCTATCCTCGGGAACACTGAAGCTTTCTTT. It is translated as CASSILPILGNTEAFF. The J gene is TRBJ1-1, the V gene TRBV12-3 or TRBV12-4; D is uncertain. Trimming cost V 5 bases and J 1 base, with 17 bases left between them. The CDR3 runs to 16 residues.

This clonotype was counted only a few times. V usage is TRBV9 and J usage is TRBJ2-1, with 8 bases identical to TRBD2. Germline CDR1 and CDR2: SGDLS and YYNGEE. J lost 9 bases, V lost 0 bases, and 8 bases had no gene match. This CDR3 has 15 residues. The CDR3 coding sequence is TGTGCCAGCAGCGTAGTAGAGGGACTAGGGGTTGAGCAGTTCTTC. Protein product: CASSVVEGLGVEQFF. The full variable domain, rest sourced from reference TRBV9 and TRBJ2-1, is DSGVTQTPKHLITATGQRVTLRCSPRSGDLSVYWYQQSLDQGLQFLIQYYNGEERAKGNILERFSAQQFPDLHSELNLSSLELGDSALYFCASSVVEGLGVEQFFGPGTRLTVL.

The chain employs TRBV25-1 and TRBJ1-4, with D possibly matching TRBD1 (6 bases). Germline CDR1 MGHDK, CDR2 SYGVNS. Trimming removed 0 bases from V and 7 bases from J, with 18 bases in between. This CDR3 spans 17 amino acids. CDR3 DNA sequence: TGTGCCAGCAGTGAATATGCGATAACAGGGACGAGTGAAAAACTGTTTTTT. Its protein product is CASSEYAITGTSEKLFF. Complete variable domain (other parts from reference TRBV25-1 and TRBJ1-4): EADIYQTPRYLVIGTGKKITLECSQTMGHDKMYWYQQDPGMELHLIHYSYGVNSTEKGDLSSESTVSRIRTEHFPLTLESARPSHTSQYLCASSEYAITGTSEKLFFGSGTQLSVL.

Comment on this clonotype: A read error may account for a junction end that differs from germline. The J gene is TRBJ2-5, the V gene TRBV7-2; D is perhaps TRBD2 (7 bases). The CDR3 is 14 amino acids. Looked up from germline, CDR1 is SGHTA and CDR2 is FQGNSA. This chain's CDR3 is CASSPGRGGETLYF. In nucleotides, the CDR3 is TGTGCCAGCAGCCCCGGAAGGGGGGGAGAGACCCTGTACTTC. The full variable domain, rest sourced from reference TRBV7-2 and TRBJ2-5, is GAGVSQSPSNKVTEKGKDVELRCDPISGHTALYWYRQSLGQGLEFLIYFQGNSAPDKSGLPSDRFSAERTGGSVSTLTIQRTQQEDSAVYLCASSPGRGGETLYFGPGTRLLVL.

In its sample, this clonotype was seen once. The chain carries TRBV6-6 and TRBJ1-5; D possibly corresponds to TRBD1 (6 bases). The V gene's germline CDR1 is MNHNY and CDR2 SVGAGI (reference sequence). The V gene lost 10 bases and the J gene lost 7 bases, with 23 bases spanning the gap. The CDR3 is 15 residues long. This CDR3 is CAISYVLGADQPQHF. DNA of the CDR3: TGTGCCATCAGCTACGTTCTGGGGGCGGACCAGCCCCAGCATTTT.

Many counts were recorded for this clonotype. This chain uses TRBV7-2 with TRBJ1-1; D uncertain. Per germline, CDR1 SGHTA and CDR2 FQGNSA. V lost 1 base and J 6 bases, leaving 9 bases between the germline ends. This CDR3 has 13 amino acids. CDR3 nucleotides: TGTGCCAGCAGCTTAGGGGGAAAAGCTGAAGCTTTCTTT. It is translated as CASSLGGKAEAFF.

The chain combines TRBV12-3 or TRBV12-4 with TRBJ2-7; 11 bases line up with TRBD1. The CDR3 is made up of 14 amino acids. V dropped 5 bases and J dropped 5; count of bases not matched to a gene: 5. CDR3 DNA sequence: TGTGCCAGCAGTCGGACAGGGGGCAGCAACGAGCAGTACTTC. The encoded protein is CASSRTGGSNEQYF.

V gene TRBV30 combines with J gene TRBJ1-6; possible D gene TRBD1, 6 bases. V dropped 4 bases and J dropped 3 bases, with 16 bases sitting between them. This CDR3 has 16 residues. Germline assignment: CDR1 GTSNPN and CDR2 SVGIG (reference sequence). The CDR3 loop reads CAWKEGGARYNSPLHF. The CDR3 DNA reads TGTGCCTGGAAGGAGGGGGGGGCTCGCTATAATTCACCCCTCCACTTT.

V gene TRBV20-1 combines with J gene TRBJ1-2, with D tentatively TRBD1 (5 bases). Germline V gives CDR1 DFQATT, CDR2 SNEGSKA (reference sequence). This CDR3 spans 14 amino acids. V was shortened by 5 bases and J by 4 bases, with 17 bases between the two germline ends. This CDR3 is CSAPQGPVGYGYTF. The CDR3 nucleotides read TGCAGTGCTCCCCAGGGCCCGGTGGGCTATGGCTACACCTTC.

This clonotype was picked up many times. This sequence joins TRBV7-2 and TRBJ2-5, with a possible D match to TRBD1 (5 bases). Per germline, CDR1 SGHTA and CDR2 FQGNSA. This CDR3 has 14 residues. The germline V and J ends were trimmed by 5 bases and 2 bases, with 12 bases remaining between them. CDR3 in amino acids: CASSQKTDQETQYF. CDR3 bases: TGTGCCAGCAGCCAGAAGACAGATCAAGAGACCCAGTACTTC. Together with reference TRBV7-2 and TRBJ2-5, the CDR3 gives the full variable domain: GAGVSQSPSNKVTEKGKDVELRCDPISGHTALYWYRQSLGQGLEFLIYFQGNSAPDKSGLPSDRFSAERTGGSVSTLTIQRTQQEDSAVYLCASSQKTDQETQYFGPGTRLLVL.

V and J are TRBV18 and TRBJ1-2; perhaps TRBD1 as D (6 bases). CDR3 length: 15 amino acids. CDR1 KGHSH and CDR2 LQKENI come from the germline V gene. V was cut by 0 bases and J by 0 bases, with 8 bases left in between. The chain's CDR3 is CASSPPDRPNYGYTF. DNA of the CDR3: TGTGCCAGCTCACCACCGGACAGACCTAACTATGGCTACACCTTC.

The sample holds a few counts of this clonotype. For the CDR3, the DNA is TGTGCCAGCAGCTTCCAGGGGTCCCAGCATTTT. Translated: CASSFQGSQHF. The rearrangement uses TRBV12-3 or TRBV12-4 and TRBJ1-5; tentatively, D is TRBD1 (6 bases). Trimming stripped 6 bases from V and 11 bases from J, with 11 bases between. CDR3 length equals 11 residues.

The V call is TRBV4-1, the J call TRBJ1-4; D gene unclear. Germline V lookup: CDR1 MGHRA, CDR2 YSYEKL. The ends were cut back, 4 bases at V and 4 bases at J, with 13 bases in the middle. This CDR3 contains 15 residues. In DNA form, the CDR3 reads TGCGCCAGCAGCCCCACGTGGGGTGTTAATGAAAAACTGTTTTTT. Its translation is CASSPTWGVNEKLFF.

This clonotype turned up a few times. The chain joins TRBV6-2 or TRBV6-3 to TRBJ2-5, with TRBD2 identical over 9 bases. Germline assignment: CDR1 MNHEY and CDR2 SVGEGT. J lost 1 base, V lost 6 bases, and 6 bases had no gene match. This CDR3 comprises 15 residues. This chain's CDR3 is CASRRSGGLQETQYF. Here the CDR3 DNA reads TGTGCCAGCAGGAGGAGCGGGGGGCTCCAAGAGACCCAGTACTTC.

The rearrangement uses TRBV11-3 and TRBJ2-2, with TRBD1 as a possible D gene (5 bases). The CDR3 extends over 14 amino acids. The germline V gene has CDR1 SGHNT and CDR2 YENEEA. V dropped 8 bases and J dropped 0 bases, with 10 bases sitting between them. CDR3 sequence reads: CASGSGPNTGELFF. The CDR3 DNA sequence: TGTGCCAGCGGCTCAGGGCCGAACACCGGGGAGCTGTTTTTT.

This sequence joins TRBV7-3 and TRBJ2-1, with D maybe TRBD2 (5 bases). V shed 2 bases and J shed 5 bases, with 13 bases lying between them. This CDR3 region has 15 residues. The germline CDR1 and CDR2 sequences are SGHTA and FQGTGA. The DNA of the CDR3 is TGTGCCAGCAGCTTAGGCAGGAGGCCTCACAATGAGCAGTTCTTC. Its translation is CASSLGRRPHNEQFF.

The V gene is TRBV7-9, the J gene TRBJ2-6; a weak D match, TRBD1 (7 bases). The ends were cut back, 4 bases at V and 0 bases at J, with 16 bases in the middle. CDR3 length equals 18 residues. CDR1 is SEHNR and CDR2 is FQNEAQ in the germline V gene (reference sequence). The CDR3 sequence is CASSSRQGGSSGANVLTF. The CDR3 coding sequence is TGTGCCAGCAGCTCTAGGCAGGGGGGAAGCTCTGGGGCCAACGTCCTGACTTTC.

This chain links TRBV6-5 with TRBJ1-1, with D perhaps TRBD1 (6 bases). CDR1 MNHEY and CDR2 SVGAGI come from the germline V gene. The CDR3 length is 16 residues. Trimming took off 5 bases at V and 1 base at J, with 17 bases between the two ends. The CDR3: CASSPLEGGGNTEAFF. DNA for the CDR3: TGTGCCAGCAGTCCCCTCGAGGGAGGGGGGAACACTGAAGCTTTCTTT.

This clonotype was counted at least ten times. The J gene is TRBJ2-1, the V gene TRBV5-1, with 11 nucleotides matching TRBD2. The CDR3 spans 16 residues. CDR1 SGHRS and CDR2 YFSETQ come from the germline V gene. V was clipped by 1 base and J by 7 bases; unmatched bases: 7. The CDR3 loop is CASSLTGTSGLNEQFF. The CDR3 coding sequence is TGCGCCAGCAGCTTGACCGGGACTAGCGGTTTAAATGAGCAGTTCTTC.

The rearrangement joins TRBV29-1 to TRBJ2-7; 9 nucleotides agree with TRBD1. Looked up from germline, CDR1 is SQVTM and CDR2 is ANQGSEA. CDR3 length: 15 amino acids. The trim removed 6 bases at V and 5 bases at J, leaving 14 bases unmatched. This chain's CDR3 is CSVTPGQGSVDEQYF. CDR3 nucleotide sequence: TGCAGCGTCACACCGGGACAGGGATCTGTCGACGAGCAGTACTTC.